This T cell receptor beta chain originates from a study of T-cell memory formation after mild COVID-19. Study details: Largely donor-specific sequence clusters came from a couple of donors.

Whole-study findings and limits: Contracting CD4+ clones lay largely in CM and EM, with CD8+ ones residing in EMRA. Some SARS-CoV-2-responding clones were already detected in memory before infection. Confirmation was lacking for SARS-CoV-2 specificity of second-wave clones that peaked on day 37.

Concerning this clonotype itself: The antigen is undetermined.

Trimming shortened V by 1 base and J by 11 bases, and 15 bases separated the two germline ends. This CDR3 is 13 amino acids long. Germline V gives CDR1 SGHRS, CDR2 YFSETQ. From the 5' RACE reads, TCRdb called clonotypes with MiXCR, one entry per CDR3 protein. The sample contains about 340,000 distinct CDR3 sequences, more than 20% of which appear only once. The rearrangement uses TRBV5-1 and TRBJ1-1; D may be TRBD1 (6 bases). The sequence was collected from a man between 18 and 35 years old who had mild COVID-19 (a few samples of this study predate the infection). Cell type and time point are not known. Sequenced input: PBMCs or a T cell subset sorted from them (not recorded which). The CDR3 DNA sequence: TGCGCCAGCAGCTTGACCCAGAGCCAGGGGGCTTTCTTT. Translation: CASSLTQSQGAFF.